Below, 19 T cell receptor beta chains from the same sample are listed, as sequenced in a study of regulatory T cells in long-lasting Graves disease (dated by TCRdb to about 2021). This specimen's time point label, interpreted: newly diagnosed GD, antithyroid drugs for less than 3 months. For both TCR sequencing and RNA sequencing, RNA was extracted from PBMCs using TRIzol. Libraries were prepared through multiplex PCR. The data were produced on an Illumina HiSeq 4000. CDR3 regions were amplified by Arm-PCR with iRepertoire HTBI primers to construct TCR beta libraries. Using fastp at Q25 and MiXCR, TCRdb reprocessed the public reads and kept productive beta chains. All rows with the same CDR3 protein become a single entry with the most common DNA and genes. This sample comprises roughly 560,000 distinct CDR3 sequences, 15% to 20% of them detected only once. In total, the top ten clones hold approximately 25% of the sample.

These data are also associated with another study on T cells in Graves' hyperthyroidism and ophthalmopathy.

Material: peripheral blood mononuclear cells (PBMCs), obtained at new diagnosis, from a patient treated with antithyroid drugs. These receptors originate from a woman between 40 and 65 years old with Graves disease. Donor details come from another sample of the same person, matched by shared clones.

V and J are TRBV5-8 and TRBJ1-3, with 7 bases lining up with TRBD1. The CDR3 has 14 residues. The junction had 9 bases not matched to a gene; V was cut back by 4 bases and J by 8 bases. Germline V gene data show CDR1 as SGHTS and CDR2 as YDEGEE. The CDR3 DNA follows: TGTGCCAGCAGCCGGGACAGCGAGAGGGACACCATATATTTT. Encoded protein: CASSRDSERDTIYF.

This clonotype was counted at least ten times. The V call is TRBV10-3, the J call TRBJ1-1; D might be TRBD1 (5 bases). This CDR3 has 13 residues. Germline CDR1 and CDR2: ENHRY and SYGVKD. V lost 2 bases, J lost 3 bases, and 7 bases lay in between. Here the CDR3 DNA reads TGTGCCATCAGTGAGGTGGGGCACACTGAAGCTTTCTTT. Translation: CAISEVGHTEAFF.

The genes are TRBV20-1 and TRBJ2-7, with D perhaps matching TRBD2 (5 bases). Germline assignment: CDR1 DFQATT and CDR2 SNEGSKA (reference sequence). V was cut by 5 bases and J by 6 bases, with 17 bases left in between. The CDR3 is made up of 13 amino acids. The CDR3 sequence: CSARPGSTGEQYF. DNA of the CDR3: TGCAGTGCTCGACCGGGATCTACGGGCGAGCAGTACTTC.

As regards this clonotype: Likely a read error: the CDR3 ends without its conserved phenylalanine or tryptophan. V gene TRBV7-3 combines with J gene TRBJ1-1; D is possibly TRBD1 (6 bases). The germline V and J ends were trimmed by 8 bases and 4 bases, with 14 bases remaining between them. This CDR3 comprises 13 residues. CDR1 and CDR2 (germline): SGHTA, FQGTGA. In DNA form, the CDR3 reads TGTGCCAGCGGAAGGACAGCAACCACTGAAGCTTTCTCT. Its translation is CASGRTATTEAFS.

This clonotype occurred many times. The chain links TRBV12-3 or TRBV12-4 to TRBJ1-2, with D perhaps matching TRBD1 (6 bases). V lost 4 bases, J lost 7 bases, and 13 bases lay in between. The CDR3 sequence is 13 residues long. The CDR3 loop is CASSSSGEGGYTF. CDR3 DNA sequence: TGTGCCAGCAGTTCGTCAGGGGAAGGTGGCTACACCTTC.

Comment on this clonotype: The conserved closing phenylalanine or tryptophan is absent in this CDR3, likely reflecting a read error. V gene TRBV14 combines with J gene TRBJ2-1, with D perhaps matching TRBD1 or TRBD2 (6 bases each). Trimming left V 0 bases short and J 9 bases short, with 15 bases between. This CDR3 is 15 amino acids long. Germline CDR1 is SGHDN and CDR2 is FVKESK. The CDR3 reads CASSQDQGGAGEQFL. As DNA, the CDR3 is TGTGCCAGCAGCCAAGATCAAGGGGGAGCGGGTGAGCAGTTCCTC.

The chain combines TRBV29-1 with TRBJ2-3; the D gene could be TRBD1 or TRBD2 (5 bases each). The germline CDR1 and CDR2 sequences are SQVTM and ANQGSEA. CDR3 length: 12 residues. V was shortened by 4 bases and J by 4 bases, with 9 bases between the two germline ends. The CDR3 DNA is TGCAGCGTTGTCAGAGGGGCAGATACGCAGTATTTT. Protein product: CSVVRGADTQYF.

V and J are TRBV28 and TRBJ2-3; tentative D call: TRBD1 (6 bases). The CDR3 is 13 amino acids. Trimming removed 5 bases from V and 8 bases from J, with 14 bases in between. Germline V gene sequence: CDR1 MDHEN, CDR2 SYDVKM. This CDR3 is CASSRQELSTQYF. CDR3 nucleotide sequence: TGTGCCAGCAGTCGACAGGAACTAAGTACGCAGTATTTT. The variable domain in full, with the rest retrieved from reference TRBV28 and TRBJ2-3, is DVKVTQSSRYLVKRTGEKVFLECVQDMDHENMFWYRQDPGLGLRLIYFSYDVKMKEKGDIPEGYSVSREKKERFSLILESASTNQTSMYLCASSRQELSTQYFGPGTRLTVL.

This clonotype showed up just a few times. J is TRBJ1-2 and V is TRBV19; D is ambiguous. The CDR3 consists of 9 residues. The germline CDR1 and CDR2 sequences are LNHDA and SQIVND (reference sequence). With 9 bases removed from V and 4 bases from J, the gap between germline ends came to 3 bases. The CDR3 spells CARCYGYTF. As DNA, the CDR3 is TGTGCCAGGTGCTATGGCTACACCTTC.

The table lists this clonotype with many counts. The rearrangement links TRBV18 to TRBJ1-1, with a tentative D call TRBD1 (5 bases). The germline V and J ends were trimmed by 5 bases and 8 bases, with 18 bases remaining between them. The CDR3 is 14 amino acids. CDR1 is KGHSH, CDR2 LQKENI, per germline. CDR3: CASSAMGPISEAFF. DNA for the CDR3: TGTGCCAGCTCAGCCATGGGGCCCATTTCCGAAGCTTTCTTT. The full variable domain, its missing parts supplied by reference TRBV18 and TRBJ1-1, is NAGVMQNPRHLVRRRGQEARLRCSPMKGHSHVYWYRQLPEEGLKFMVYLQKENIIDESGMPKERFSAEFPKEGPSILRIQQVVRGDSAAYFCASSAMGPISEAFFGQGTRLTVV.

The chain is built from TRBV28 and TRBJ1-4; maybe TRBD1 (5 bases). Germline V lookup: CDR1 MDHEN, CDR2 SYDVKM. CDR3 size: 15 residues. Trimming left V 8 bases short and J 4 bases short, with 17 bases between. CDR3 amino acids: CASARRGPFNEKLFF. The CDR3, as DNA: TGTGCCAGCGCTAGGCGGGGACCGTTTAATGAAAAACTGTTTTTT.

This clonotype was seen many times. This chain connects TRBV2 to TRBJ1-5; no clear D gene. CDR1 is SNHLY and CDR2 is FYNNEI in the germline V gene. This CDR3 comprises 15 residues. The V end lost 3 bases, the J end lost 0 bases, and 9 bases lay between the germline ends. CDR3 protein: CASSEDGYSNQPQHF. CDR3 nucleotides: TGTGCCAGCAGTGAGGACGGTTATAGCAATCAGCCCCAGCATTTT.

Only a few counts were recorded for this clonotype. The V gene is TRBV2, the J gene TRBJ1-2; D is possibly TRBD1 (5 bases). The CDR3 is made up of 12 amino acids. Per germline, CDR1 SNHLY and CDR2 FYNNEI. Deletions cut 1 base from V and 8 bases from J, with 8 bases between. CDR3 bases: TGTGCCAGCAGTGAAGAAGGGGACGGCTACACCTTC. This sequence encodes CASSEEGDGYTF.

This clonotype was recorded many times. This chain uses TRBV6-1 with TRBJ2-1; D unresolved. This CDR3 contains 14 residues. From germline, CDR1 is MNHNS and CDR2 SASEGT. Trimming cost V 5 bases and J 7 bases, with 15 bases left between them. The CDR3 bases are TGTGCCAGCAGTCGAAGCTACAGAGTAAATGAGCAGTTCTTC. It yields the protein CASSRSYRVNEQFF.

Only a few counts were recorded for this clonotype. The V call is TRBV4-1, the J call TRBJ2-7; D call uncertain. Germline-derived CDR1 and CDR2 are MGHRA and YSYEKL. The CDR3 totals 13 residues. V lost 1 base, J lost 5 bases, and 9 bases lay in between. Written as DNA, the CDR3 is TGCGCCAGCAGCCAAGGTCTCGGCGACGAGCAGTACTTC. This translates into CASSQGLGDEQYF.

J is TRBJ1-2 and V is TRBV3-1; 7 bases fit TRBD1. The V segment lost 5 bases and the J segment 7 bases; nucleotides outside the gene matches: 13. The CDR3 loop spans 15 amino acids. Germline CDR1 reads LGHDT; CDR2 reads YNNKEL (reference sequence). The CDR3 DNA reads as TGTGCCAGCAGCAGGGATCCGAAGGGGGCGGCTGGCTACACCTTC. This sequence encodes CASSRDPKGAAGYTF.

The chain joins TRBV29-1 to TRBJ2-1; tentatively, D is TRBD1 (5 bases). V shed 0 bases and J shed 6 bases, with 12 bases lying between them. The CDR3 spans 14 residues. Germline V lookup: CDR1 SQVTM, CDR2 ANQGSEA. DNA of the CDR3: TGCAGCGTTGAAGAAGGGCGGACACGCAATGAGCAGTTCTTC. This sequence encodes CSVEEGRTRNEQFF.

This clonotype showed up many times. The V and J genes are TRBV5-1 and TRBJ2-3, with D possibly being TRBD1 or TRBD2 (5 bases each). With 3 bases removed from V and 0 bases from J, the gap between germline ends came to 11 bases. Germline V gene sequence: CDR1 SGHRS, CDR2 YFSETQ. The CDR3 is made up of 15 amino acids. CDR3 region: CASSSWGTSTDTQYF. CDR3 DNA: TGCGCCAGCAGCTCTTGGGGGACGAGCACAGATACGCAGTATTTT.

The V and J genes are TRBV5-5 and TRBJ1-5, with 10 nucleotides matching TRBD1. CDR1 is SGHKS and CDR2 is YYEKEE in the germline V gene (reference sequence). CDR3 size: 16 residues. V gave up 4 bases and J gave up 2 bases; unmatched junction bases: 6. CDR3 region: CASSPGTGVGNQPQHF. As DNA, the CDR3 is TGTGCCAGCAGCCCCGGGACAGGGGTAGGCAATCAGCCCCAGCATTTT.